Following are 24 T cell receptor beta chains from one sample sequenced in a study of Tregs in tolerant kidney transplant recipients. Clones were sequenced by immunoSEQ multiplex PCR, and TCRdb holds only the in-frame ones, with some missing. Altogether fewer than 100,000 clones are present, around 93% being singletons, with the ten largest covering 0.34%. The sample in question was Tregs from blood, obtained before the transplant. These receptors came from a human donor who received a combined kidney and bone marrow transplant.

The V and J genes are TRBV15 and TRBJ2-7; 9 positions agree with TRBD1. CDR3 length: 16 amino acids. Germline-derived CDR1 and CDR2 are LNHNV and YYDKDF (reference sequence). Germline trimming cut 1 base from V and 1 base from J; bases unmatched to any gene: 5. The CDR3 DNA sequence: TGTGCCACCAGCAGAGGATCCGGGACAGGGTCCTACGAGCAGTACTTC. This sequence encodes CATSRGSGTGSYEQYF.

The V call is TRBV7-3, the J call TRBJ2-2; 10 positions match TRBD2. The CDR3 extends over 19 amino acids. Losses at the gene ends were 1 base for V and 1 base for J; bases not matched to a gene: 9. CDR1 and CDR2 (germline): SGHTA, FQGTGA. Here the CDR3 reads CASSLKILAGELNTGELFF. CDR3 bases: TGTGCCAGCAGCTTAAAAATCCTAGCGGGAGAGTTGAACACCGGGGAGCTGTTTTTT.

The chain has TRBV19 and TRBJ2-6; D not certain. Germline V gene sequence: CDR1 LNHDA, CDR2 SQIVND (reference sequence). Trimming took 4 bases from V and 3 from J, leaving 10 bases between them. This CDR3 has 15 amino acids. CDR3 protein: CASSRPLLGANVLTF. In nucleotides, the CDR3 is TGTGCCAGTAGTAGACCCCTCCTTGGGGCCAACGTCCTGACTTTC.

This clone showed up just a few times. The chain is built from TRBV6-6 and TRBJ2-7; 7 bases map to TRBD1. Germline CDR1 MNHNY, CDR2 SVGAGI (reference sequence). The CDR3 is 13 amino acids. With 3 bases clipped from V and 2 bases from J, the junction kept 1 base outside the gene matches. For the CDR3, the DNA is TGTGCCAGCAGTTATACAGGGGCCTACGAGCAGTACTTC. It specifies CASSYTGAYEQYF.

This sequence joins TRBV30 and TRBJ2-5, with 13 bases matching TRBD2. This CDR3 has 15 amino acids. Germline loops: CDR1 GTSNPN, CDR2 SVGIG (reference sequence). The J segment lost 5 bases and the V segment lost 1 base, leaving 4 bases of the junction unmatched. In DNA, the CDR3 is TGTGCCTGGAGTGGGACTAGCGGGAGTGTGGAGACCCAGTACTTC. This gives the protein CAWSGTSGSVETQYF.

The CDR3, as DNA: TGTGCCAGCAGTGATGGGGGGCGGCGTCCTCTTAAATACGAGCAGTACTTC. Translating gives CASSDGGRRPLKYEQYF. The chain joins TRBV6-1 to TRBJ2-7; D is possibly TRBD1 or TRBD2 (6 bases each). Germline values: CDR1 MNHNS, CDR2 SASEGT. The CDR3 is 17 residues long. The V and J ends lost 3 bases and 4 bases respectively, with 22 bases between them.

The chain employs TRBV18 and TRBJ1-3, with 7 positions matching TRBD1. J was trimmed by 0 bases and V by 0 bases; bases with no gene match: 11. The CDR3 extends over 19 amino acids. Germline CDR1 KGHSH, CDR2 LQKENI. In DNA, the CDR3 is TGTGCCAGCTCACCACCGAGCTCAAGGGGACAGATCTCTGGAAACACCATATATTTT. Translated: CASSPPSSRGQISGNTIYF.

The rearrangement links TRBV19 to TRBJ1-2; possibly TRBD1 for D (6 bases). Trimming took off 4 bases at V and 2 bases at J, with 11 bases between the two ends. CDR3 length equals 14 residues. Germline V gene data show CDR1 as LNHDA and CDR2 as SQIVND (reference sequence). The CDR3 nucleotides read TGTGCCAGTAGTACTAGGGGGACAAACTATGGCTACACCTTC. It is translated as CASSTRGTNYGYTF. Looking up the rest from reference TRBV19 and TRBJ1-2 gives the full variable domain: DGGITQSPKYLFRKEGQNVTLSCEQNLNHDAMYWYRQDPGQGLRLIYYSQIVNDFQKGDIAEGYSVSREKKESFPLTVTSAQKNPTAFYLCASSTRGTNYGYTFGSGTRLTVV.

The CDR3 DNA sequence: TGTGCCGGCTCGGGTAATGGCTACACCTTC. Encoded protein: CAGSGNGYTF. This chain connects TRBV12-5 to TRBJ1-2; D gene ambiguous. The germline V gene encodes CDR1 LGHNT and CDR2 FRNRAP. This CDR3 is built from 10 residues.

V gene TRBV6-1 combines with J gene TRBJ2-3; 11 bases match TRBD2. The CDR3 totals 17 residues. CDR1 and CDR2 (germline): MNHNS, SASEGT. V lost 1 base to trimming and J lost 4 bases; unmatched junction nucleotides: 7. CDR3 sequence: CASSEVVLAGGADTQYF. CDR3 in DNA: TGTGCCAGCAGTGAAGTGGTCTTAGCGGGAGGGGCAGATACGCAGTATTTT.

This chain joins TRBV7-2 and TRBJ1-3; the match to TRBD1 covers 7 bases. After removal of 4 bases from V and 15 bases from J, the junction contained 12 bases not matched to a gene. Germline V gene lookup returns CDR1 SGHTA and CDR2 FQGNSA. The CDR3 runs 13 residues. As DNA, the CDR3 is TGTGCCAGCAGCTCCGGCGGGGGACAGACTGGATATTTT. Its translation: CASSSGGGQTGYF.

In its sample, this clone was seen a few times. The DNA is omitted, as the CDR3 cannot be located on it reliably, and the CDR3 follows TCRdb's listing. This chain links TRBV7-2 with TRBJ2-2; TRBD2 is the table's D call, not checked against the DNA. Counting both end residues, the CDR3 totals 14 amino acids. Germline-derived CDR1 and CDR2 are SGHTA and FQGNSA. CDR3 in amino acids: CASSFGPGAGELFF.

The V call is TRBV28, the J call TRBJ2-7, with D possibly matching TRBD1 (5 bases). The germline V gene has CDR1 MDHEN and CDR2 SYDVKM. Trimming stripped 5 bases from V and 2 bases from J, with 19 bases between. There are 16 residues in the CDR3. CDR3 coding DNA: TGTGCCAGCAGTAAGGTTGGGGCTCCATCGCCCTACGAGCAGTACTTC. It specifies CASSKVGAPSPYEQYF.

This rearrangement joins TRBV28 to TRBJ1-5; TRBD1 aligns across 9 bases. Trimming at V came to 3 bases and at J to 1 base, leaving 4 bases not matched to a gene. The CDR3 sequence is 16 residues long. The germline CDR1 and CDR2 sequences are MDHEN and SYDVKM. This chain's CDR3 is CASSFGTGKSNQPQHF. The CDR3 DNA sequence: TGTGCCAGCAGTTTCGGGACAGGGAAGAGCAATCAGCCCCAGCATTTT.

V and J are TRBV19 and TRBJ1-5, with no clear D. The V end lost 5 bases, the J end lost 1 base, and 15 bases lay between the germline ends. Germline V gene lookup returns CDR1 LNHDA and CDR2 SQIVND (reference sequence). This CDR3 is built from 16 residues. The CDR3 spells CASSLRSVGSNQPQHF. As DNA, the CDR3 is TGTGCCAGTAGTCTCCGGAGTGTAGGAAGCAATCAGCCCCAGCATTTT.

The rearrangement uses TRBV5-1 and TRBJ2-3; possible D gene TRBD2, 6 bases. The CDR3 is 17 residues long. Germline CDR1 reads SGHRS; CDR2 reads YFSETQ. The germline V and J ends were trimmed by 0 bases and 1 base, with 15 bases remaining between them. This chain's CDR3 is CASSLGESGSGTDTQYF. CDR3 in DNA: TGCGCCAGCAGCTTGGGAGAGAGCGGGTCTGGCACAGATACGCAGTATTTT.

Written as DNA, the CDR3 is TGTGCCAGCAGCTTGCTGACAGGGAAGCCCTCCTACGAGCAGTACTTC. Protein sequence: CASSLLTGKPSYEQYF. This chain connects TRBV5-8 to TRBJ2-7; 7 bases line up with TRBD1. The CDR3 covers 16 residues. Trimming cost V 1 base and J 0 bases; bases outside gene matches: 7. Germline assignment: CDR1 SGHTS and CDR2 YDEGEE.

The chain couples TRBV2 to TRBJ2-5; D gene unclear. CDR3 length: 10 residues. The germline CDR1 and CDR2 sequences are SNHLY and FYNNEI. Trimming shortened V by 8 bases and J by 5 bases, and 6 bases separated the two germline ends. In DNA, the CDR3 is TGTGCCAGCCAACGGGAGACCCAGTACTTC. Amino acids: CASQRETQYF.

The CDR3 protein is CASSLPGVLNIQYF. DNA of the CDR3: TGTGCCAGCAGTTTACCGGGAGTATTGAACATTCAGTACTTC. The chain links TRBV28 to TRBJ2-4; weak D call: TRBD2 (6 bases). The germline V gene has CDR1 MDHEN and CDR2 SYDVKM. The CDR3 sequence is 14 residues long. V was cut by 2 bases and J by 7 bases, with 12 bases left in between. Full variable domain (missing parts from reference TRBV28 and TRBJ2-4): DVKVTQSSRYLVKRTGEKVFLECVQDMDHENMFWYRQDPGLGLRLIYFSYDVKMKEKGDIPEGYSVSREKKERFSLILESASTNQTSMYLCASSLPGVLNIQYFGAGTRLSVL.

This sequence joins TRBV28 and TRBJ2-7; 9 positions agree with TRBD1. V dropped 7 bases and J dropped 0; count of bases not matched to a gene: 4. CDR1 is MDHEN and CDR2 is SYDVKM in the germline V gene. CDR3 size: 14 residues. The CDR3 reads CASIQTGGSYEQYF. The CDR3 DNA follows: TGTGCCAGCATCCAGACAGGGGGCTCCTACGAGCAGTACTTC. Variable domain in full (rest from reference TRBV28 and TRBJ2-7): DVKVTQSSRYLVKRTGEKVFLECVQDMDHENMFWYRQDPGLGLRLIYFSYDVKMKEKGDIPEGYSVSREKKERFSLILESASTNQTSMYLCASIQTGGSYEQYFGPGTRLTVT.

The chain has TRBV28 and TRBJ1-3; 11 nucleotides line up with TRBD1. With 4 bases clipped from V and 2 bases from J, the junction kept 4 bases outside the gene matches. Looked up from germline, CDR1 is MDHEN and CDR2 is SYDVKM. The CDR3 is 16 amino acids. This chain's CDR3 is CASSSDRGRAGNTIYF. The CDR3 nucleotides read TGTGCCAGCAGTTCGGACAGGGGGCGAGCTGGAAACACCATATATTTT.

As concerns this clone: The junction shows a germline mismatch at one end, possibly a read error. This chain links TRBV28 with TRBJ2-1, with 12 bases identical to TRBD2. CDR1 and CDR2 from the germline V gene are MDHEN and SYDVKM. This CDR3 has 13 amino acids. DNA for the CDR3: TGTGCCAGCAGCCGGGGACTAGCGGGTGGCTCGATCTTC. Translated, it gives CASSRGLAGGSIF.

The V and J genes are TRBV6-5 and TRBJ1-1; no firm D call. This CDR3 is 13 amino acids long. Germline CDR1 is MNHEY and CDR2 is SVGAGI. V was shortened by 2 bases and J by 2 bases, with 6 bases between the two germline ends. This CDR3 reads CASSYDGNTEAFF. Here the CDR3 DNA reads TGTGCCAGCAGTTACGACGGAAACACTGAAGCTTTCTTT.

The V and J genes are TRBV6-6 and TRBJ2-2, with no clear D. The germline CDR1 and CDR2 sequences are MNHNY and SVGAGI (reference sequence). Trimming took 7 bases from V and 6 from J, leaving 12 bases between them. This CDR3 is built from 13 residues. The CDR3 protein is CASNLIPSGELFF. CDR3 bases: TGTGCCAGCAACCTAATCCCCTCCGGGGAGCTGTTTTTT.